This is a list of T cell receptor beta chains from one sample in a study of T cells after yellow fever vaccination. One entry per CDR3 protein, called by TCRdb with MiXCR from the 5' RACE reads. The repertoire holds about 340,000 distinct CDR3 sequences, with approximately 12% as singletons. The sample here was CD4+ T cells sorted from PBMCs, taken 15 days after the yellow fever booster vaccination. The receptors shown here come from a man younger than 30 who received the YFV17D yellow fever vaccine. Both conserved end residues are part of each CDR3. The order of the fields is V gene, J gene, D gene, clone size, CDR3 protein, CDR3 DNA. A D gene is named only where the DNA matches it firmly. Where a row states a size, it is once, few, many or the class of an expanded clone; other rows omit it.

v_call: TRBV28
j_call: TRBJ2-5
d_call: -
clone_size: -
cdr3_aa: CASSGRDQETQYF
cdr3_nt: TGTGCCAGCAGTGGGCGCGACCAAGAGACCCAGTACTTC

v_call: TRBV20-1
j_call: TRBJ2-7
d_call: -
clone_size: -
cdr3_aa: CSAVRGPYEQYF
cdr3_nt: TGCAGTGCTGTACGGGGCCCCTACGAGCAGTACTTC

v_call: TRBV5-6
j_call: TRBJ1-6
d_call: -
clone_size: few
cdr3_aa: CASSRRDGDSPLHF
cdr3_nt: TGTGCCAGCAGCCGCCGGGACGGAGATTCACCCCTCCACTTT

v_call: TRBV7-8
j_call: TRBJ2-7
d_call: -
clone_size: many
cdr3_aa: CASSLRRQYYEQYF
cdr3_nt: TGTGCCAGCAGCTTACGCCGACAGTACTACGAGCAGTACTTC

v_call: TRBV7-9
j_call: TRBJ1-1
d_call: TRBD1
clone_size: -
cdr3_aa: CASSVGTGITEAFF
cdr3_nt: TGTGCCAGCAGCGTAGGGACAGGGATCACTGAAGCTTTCTTT

v_call: TRBV20-1
j_call: TRBJ2-5
d_call: -
clone_size: few
cdr3_aa: CSARGRGTSMETQYF
cdr3_nt: TGCAGTGCTAGAGGTCGAGGAACTAGCATGGAGACCCAGTACTTC

v_call: TRBV4-3
j_call: TRBJ2-3
d_call: -
clone_size: few
cdr3_aa: CASSQGSGAITDTQYF
cdr3_nt: TGCGCCAGCAGCCAAGGTTCGGGGGCCATCACAGATACGCAGTATTTT

v_call: TRBV4-3
j_call: TRBJ2-7
d_call: TRBD2
clone_size: few
cdr3_aa: CASSQSGGYEQYF
cdr3_nt: TGCGCCAGCAGCCAGAGCGGGGGGTACGAGCAGTACTTC

v_call: TRBV5-1
j_call: TRBJ2-2
d_call: -
clone_size: -
cdr3_aa: CASGPASFTGELFF
cdr3_nt: TGCGCCAGCGGTCCCGCTAGTTTCACCGGGGAGCTGTTTTTT

v_call: TRBV20-1
j_call: TRBJ1-1
d_call: -
clone_size: -
cdr3_aa: CSVLGDTEAFF
cdr3_nt: TGCAGTGTGTTGGGTGACACTGAAGCTTTCTTT

v_call: TRBV12-3/TRBV12-4
j_call: TRBJ2-2
d_call: TRBD2
clone_size: -
cdr3_aa: CASTRGGRNTGELFF
cdr3_nt: TGTGCCAGCACCCGGGGGGGGAGGAACACCGGGGAGCTGTTTTTT

v_call: TRBV9
j_call: TRBJ2-7
d_call: TRBD1
clone_size: few
cdr3_aa: CASSVRTGGSEQYF
cdr3_nt: TGTGCCAGCAGCGTAAGGACAGGGGGAAGCGAGCAGTACTTC

v_call: TRBV18
j_call: TRBJ2-7
d_call: -
clone_size: few
cdr3_aa: CASSPDILSSYEQYF
cdr3_nt: TGTGCCAGCTCACCCGACATCCTTTCATCCTACGAGCAGTACTTC

v_call: TRBV9
j_call: TRBJ1-6
d_call: -
clone_size: few
cdr3_aa: CASSEGPNNSPLHF
cdr3_nt: TGTGCCAGCAGCGAGGGACCGAATAATTCACCCCTCCACTTT

v_call: TRBV7-2
j_call: TRBJ1-2
d_call: -
clone_size: few
cdr3_aa: CASRLTGDDGYTF
cdr3_nt: TGTGCCAGCAGGTTGACAGGTGATGATGGCTACACCTTC

v_call: TRBV6-5
j_call: TRBJ1-2
d_call: -
clone_size: -
cdr3_aa: CASSQNGGISYTF
cdr3_nt: TGTGCCAGCTCCCAGAATGGAGGAATCAGCTACACCTTC

v_call: TRBV4-3
j_call: TRBJ2-5
d_call: TRBD2
clone_size: -
cdr3_aa: CASSASRAGRETQYF
cdr3_nt: TGCGCCAGCAGCGCGAGTCGAGCGGGGCGAGAGACCCAGTACTTC

v_call: TRBV7-2
j_call: TRBJ2-5
d_call: -
clone_size: -
cdr3_aa: CASRISYQETQYF
cdr3_nt: TGTGCCAGCAGGATTTCGTACCAAGAGACCCAGTACTTC

v_call: TRBV20-1
j_call: TRBJ2-1
d_call: TRBD1
clone_size: few
cdr3_aa: CSARANLGRGFLNEQFF
cdr3_nt: TGCAGTGCTAGGGCAAACCTGGGCAGGGGGTTTCTGAATGAGCAGTTCTTC

v_call: TRBV4-3
j_call: TRBJ1-4
d_call: -
clone_size: many
cdr3_aa: CASSQDTHEKLFF
cdr3_nt: TGCGCCAGCAGCCAAGATACCCATGAAAAACTGTTTTTT

v_call: TRBV18
j_call: TRBJ2-1
d_call: -
clone_size: few
cdr3_aa: CASSPPGGRLNEQFF
cdr3_nt: TGTGCCAGCTCACCACCGGGGGGACGCCTGAATGAGCAGTTCTTC

v_call: TRBV7-2
j_call: TRBJ2-3
d_call: -
clone_size: few
cdr3_aa: CASSLGRGLSTDTQYF
cdr3_nt: TGTGCCAGCAGCTTAGGGAGGGGACTTAGCACAGATACGCAGTATTTT

v_call: TRBV6-2/TRBV6-3
j_call: TRBJ2-2
d_call: -
clone_size: many
cdr3_aa: CASSYPLQWTGELFF
cdr3_nt: TGTGCCAGCAGTTACCCCCTCCAGTGGACCGGGGAGCTGTTTTTT

v_call: TRBV6-5
j_call: TRBJ1-4
d_call: -
clone_size: -
cdr3_aa: CASSYSGPATNEKLFF
cdr3_nt: TGTGCCAGCAGTTATTCGGGACCTGCAACTAATGAAAAACTGTTTTTT

v_call: TRBV7-2
j_call: TRBJ2-1
d_call: TRBD2
clone_size: -
cdr3_aa: CASSLWELAGYNEQFF
cdr3_nt: TGTGCCAGCAGCTTATGGGAACTAGCGGGGTACAATGAGCAGTTCTTC

v_call: TRBV4-3
j_call: TRBJ1-1
d_call: -
clone_size: few
cdr3_aa: CASSQEFGTEAFF
cdr3_nt: TGCGCCAGCAGCCAAGAATTTGGCACTGAAGCTTTCTTT

v_call: TRBV4-2
j_call: TRBJ2-1
d_call: TRBD2
clone_size: -
cdr3_aa: CASSLSGDFFNEQFF
cdr3_nt: TGTGCCAGCAGCCTAAGCGGGGACTTCTTCAATGAGCAGTTCTTC

v_call: TRBV7-3
j_call: TRBJ2-2
d_call: -
clone_size: few
cdr3_aa: CASTRDSGAGELFF
cdr3_nt: TGTGCCAGCACACGGGACTCCGGGGCTGGGGAGCTGTTTTTT

v_call: TRBV7-9
j_call: TRBJ2-2
d_call: -
clone_size: -
cdr3_aa: CASSFGERTGELFF
cdr3_nt: TGTGCCAGCAGCTTCGGGGAACGCACCGGGGAGCTGTTTTTT

v_call: TRBV12-3/TRBV12-4
j_call: TRBJ2-3
d_call: TRBD1
clone_size: few
cdr3_aa: CASSPRQGAVSDTQYF
cdr3_nt: TGTGCCAGCAGTCCCCGGCAGGGGGCTGTTTCAGATACGCAGTATTTT